This T cell receptor (beta chain) was sequenced in a study of T cells in Graves' hyperthyroidism and ophthalmopathy (dated by TCRdb to between 2018 and 2021). At the level of the whole study: Peripheral blood was sampled at the time of initial diagnosis, prior to any treatment. To identify distinguishing TCR V-J signatures, a discovery cohort of 90 to 100 patients was used, comprising roughly 45 with Graves' ophthalmopathy and around 60 with stable Graves' hyperthyroidism. Whether ophthalmopathy could be predicted prospectively was tested in an independent validation cohort made up of roughly 20 hyperthyroidism patients plus 17 patients who later progressed to ophthalmopathy. The 100 discovery patients were divided at random into training and test sets in a 7:3 ratio. In addition, the study compared T-cell repertoires in thyroid tissue and in blood from roughly 6 Graves' hyperthyroidism patients. Once sampling was done, hyperthyroidism patients were given methimazole at a starting dose of 30 mg daily, whereas ophthalmopathy patients were given high-dose intravenous methylprednisolone. According to the paper, TCR Vbeta CDR3 sequencing was carried out on 135 peripheral blood samples, which came from around 43 ophthalmopathy, about 75 hyperthyroidism and roughly 17 progressor patients.

Amplification of TCR beta CDR3 regions was carried out from RNA transcripts. For the first round of RT-PCR on the TCR CDR3, the HTBI primer set was used together with the Qiagen OneStep RT-PCR kit. A second multiplex PCR round built the libraries, followed by size selection and purification. Sequencing of the libraries was done on an Illumina HiSeq2000 using paired-end 100 bp reads. As for how the authors treated the data: SOAPnuke was used to process the raw data, removing reads that contained adapters or uncalled bases, had a mean Phred below 15, or lacked an exact match to the constant primer or identifier. High-quality paired reads were merged with COPE v1.2.5, and unique nucleotide sequences were defined as clonotypes. Clonotypes were aligned to IMGT TRBV, TRBD and TRBJ reference segments using MiTCR v1.1. The analysis was restricted to V-J combinations with a frequency above 0.0001, which together covered over 99% of the repertoires. The TCS score was defined as F50 (clonal expansion) divided by E x V (chaos), with BLOSUM62-based TCRdist calculated between CDR3 peptides within each V-J. Welch's t-statistics and random forest reduced roughly 540 V-J features to roughly 13, which were used in a naive Bayes classifier (R e1071). Through fastp at Q25 and MiXCR, TCRdb rebuilt clones from the public reads, retaining in-frame beta chains. Rows with a matching CDR3 protein are joined into one entry that keeps the most common DNA and genes. Clone size and V and J calls follow TCRdb, not the original study. This sample is represented by some 770,000 distinct CDR3 sequences; less than 20% of them were singletons. The ten top clones hold approximately 8% of the sample.

On the study overall, not on this receptor specifically: In validation, the model predicted progression to ophthalmopathy with over 60% sensitivity and approximately 72% specificity, a median of about 6 months before onset. Sample size was not statistically predetermined, and blinding of investigators to group allocation was not performed. In cross-validation, a model built on a 13 V-J signature told ophthalmopathy apart from stable hyperthyroidism with approximately 90% sensitivity and around 84% specificity, and in testing the same model reached 80%/75%. Most expanded thyroid clonotypes (frequency above 0.001) were also detected in blood, a finding suggesting that blood repertoires may reflect thyroid immune responses.

Worth noting for this clonotype: Its target antigen remains unknown. Base qualities were left out, and no much larger clone turns up one base away.

Stable Graves' hyperthyroidism was defined as no progression to ophthalmopathy during 18 months of follow-up. Hyperthyroidism patients were newly diagnosed, had a disease duration of under 2 months, and were aged 18 to 65 years. Any patient with an uncontrolled infection, another autoimmune disease, pregnancy or lactation was excluded. Diagnoses were established on the basis of clinical symptoms, serum thyroxine and TRAb, thyroid ultrasound, and orbital computed tomography. PBMCs were isolated from about 9 ml of fresh peripheral blood by Ficoll-Paque density gradient centrifugation. Trizol reagent was used to extract total RNA, and RNA quality was then checked on an Agilent 2100 Bioanalyzer. At the junction V is shortened by 0 bases and J by 4 bases, with 6 bases in between. Reading the germline V gene gives CDR1 SGDLS and CDR2 YYNGEE. The CDR3 goes from the cysteine to the phenylalanine over 13 residues. Just CDR3 DNA is preserved here, 39 bases in frame from base 1.

The sample taken for sequencing was blood. The receptor comes from a man between 18 and 35 years old with Graves' hyperthyroidism. The rearranged chain carries TRBV9 and TRBJ2-3; no D gene can be assigned with confidence. The DNA sequence is TGTGCCAGCAGCGTAGTGACCCCAGATACGCAGTATTTT. The resulting protein is CASSVVTPDTQYF.